These 26 T cell receptor beta chains originate from one sample sequenced in a study of T cell repertoires in cytomegalovirus infection (dated by TCRdb to between 2019 and 2020). Their antigens are not known. The treatment or condition tag for this specimen amounts to: in vitro stimulation with specific CMV peptide epitopes to enrich CMV-specific T cells. Sequenced on an Illumina HiSeq 1500. TCRdb reprocessing: public reads trimmed at Q25 with fastp, clones called with MiXCR, in-frame beta chains kept. CDR3 protein sequences are deduplicated, and each keeps its most common genes and DNA. This sample lists fewer than 900,000 distinct CDR3 sequences; 25% to 30% were detected once. Of the sample, 13% falls within the top ten clones. The material sequenced was cultured CD8+ T cells from PBMCs, taken from culture after CMV antigen stimulation. These receptors were collected from a human donor in good health (CMV status not recorded). Some clones in this sample may be carry-over from other donors' samples.

This clonotype has a handful of counts. The rearrangement links TRBV4-1 to TRBJ2-1; 16 positions agree with TRBD2. CDR3 size: 16 residues. Germline values: CDR1 MGHRA, CDR2 YSYEKL. The trim removed 3 bases at V and 9 bases at J, leaving 5 bases unmatched. For the CDR3, the DNA is TGCGCCAGCAGCCACCCCGGGACTAGCGGGGGGGCTGAGCAGTTCTTC. Translation gives CASSHPGTSGGAEQFF.

This clonotype came up many times. The chain links TRBV6-5 to TRBJ2-1; perhaps D is TRBD1 or TRBD2 (6 bases each). Trimming took 4 bases from V and 2 from J, leaving 12 bases between them. CDR1 is MNHEY and CDR2 is SVGAGI in the germline V gene. This CDR3 is 15 amino acids long. The CDR3 DNA reads as TGTGCCAGCAGTTCGGCGGGGACACCCTACAATGAGCAGTTCTTC. Translated: CASSSAGTPYNEQFF.

The chain carries TRBV10-3 and TRBJ1-4; the D gene is possibly TRBD1 (5 bases). This CDR3 comprises 12 residues. The germline V and J ends were trimmed by 11 bases and 8 bases, with 15 bases remaining between them. The germline V gene encodes CDR1 ENHRY and CDR2 SYGVKD. The CDR3 region is CASRGGEEKLFF. CDR3 in DNA: TGTGCCTCCCGGGGAGGGGAGGAAAAACTGTTTTTT.

V is TRBV6-5 and J is TRBJ2-2, with 11 nucleotides matching TRBD2. Germline trimming cut 3 bases from V and 3 bases from J; bases unmatched to any gene: 6. Germline CDR1 is MNHEY and CDR2 is SVGAGI. This CDR3 has 17 amino acids. The CDR3 DNA sequence: TGTGCCAGCAGTTATACACTAGCGGGGGCCTACACCGGGGAGCTGTTTTTT. This encodes CASSYTLAGAYTGELFF.

This chain joins TRBV2 and TRBJ1-1; D gene ambiguous. The V end was cut by 7 bases, the J end by 2 bases, with 8 bases between. Per the germline V gene, CDR1 is SNHLY and CDR2 is FYNNEI. The CDR3 contains 12 residues. CDR3 nucleotides: TGTGCCAGCAAACAGATCAACACTGAAGCTTTCTTT. Translating gives CASKQINTEAFF.

This clonotype occurred a few times. The chain uses TRBV7-6 and TRBJ2-1; 8 bases align to TRBD2. CDR3 length: 16 amino acids. V gave up 0 bases and J gave up 2 bases; unmatched junction bases: 3. Germline V gene lookup returns CDR1 SGHVS and CDR2 FNYEAQ. The CDR3, as DNA: TGTGCCAGCAGCTTAGCGAAGCGGGGGCCCTACAATGAGCAGTTCTTC. Its translation: CASSLAKRGPYNEQFF. Supplemented by reference TRBV7-6 and TRBJ2-1, the full variable domain reads GAGVSQSPRYKVTKRGQDVALRCDPISGHVSLYWYRQALGQGPEFLTYFNYEAQQDKSGLPNDRFSAERPEGSISTLTIQRTEQRDSAMYRCASSLAKRGPYNEQFFGPGTRLTVL.

V is TRBV7-6 and J is TRBJ2-5; D may be TRBD1 (6 bases). Trimming removed 5 bases from V and 0 bases from J, with 13 bases in between. The CDR3 has 15 residues. Germline V gene data show CDR1 as SGHVS and CDR2 as FNYEAQ. The CDR3 here is CASSPQQGYQETQYF. DNA of the CDR3: TGTGCCAGCAGCCCGCAACAGGGTTACCAAGAGACCCAGTACTTC.

The CDR3 here is CASNFPGTEAFF. The DNA of the CDR3 is TGTGCCAGCAACTTCCCGGGGACTGAAGCTTTCTTT. This chain connects TRBV7-9 to TRBJ1-1; D call uncertain. The CDR3 totals 12 residues. Germline V CDR1 and CDR2: SEHNR, FQNEAQ (reference sequence). Trimming took 7 bases from V and 5 from J, leaving 11 bases between them. Complete variable domain (other parts from reference TRBV7-9 and TRBJ1-1): DTGVSQNPRHKITKRGQNVTFRCDPISEHNRLYWYRQTLGQGPEFLTYFQNEAQLEKSRLLSDRFSAERPKGSFSTLEIQRTEQGDSAMYLCASNFPGTEAFFGQGTRLTVV.

This sequence joins TRBV27 and TRBJ2-5; 8 positions match TRBD1. This CDR3 has 17 residues. CDR1 is MNHEY and CDR2 is SMNVEV in the germline V gene (reference sequence). V lost 5 bases to trimming and J lost 2 bases; unmatched junction nucleotides: 13. CDR3 loop: CASSRREQGGVQETQYF. The CDR3 DNA reads as TGTGCCAGCAGTCGCCGAGAACAGGGGGGAGTACAAGAGACCCAGTACTTC.

The chain recombines TRBV29-1 with TRBJ2-7; 7 bases are a match to TRBD2. The CDR3 totals 15 residues. Germline V gene lookup returns CDR1 SQVTM and CDR2 ANQGSEA. J gave up 0 bases and V 3 bases, and 8 bases lay outside the gene matches. The CDR3 loop reads CSVEGRAANSYEQYF. CDR3 DNA sequence: TGCAGCGTTGAGGGGAGGGCAGCAAACTCCTACGAGCAGTACTTC.

CDR3 coding DNA: TGTGCCAGCGAGGGCGCCAGGGGAGGTGAAGCTTTCTTT. Protein sequence: CASEGARGGEAFF. This sequence joins TRBV6-2 or TRBV6-3 and TRBJ1-1; TRBD1 might be the D (6 bases). The length of the CDR3 is 13 residues. The germline V gene has CDR1 MNHEY and CDR2 SVGEGT. Trimming removed 8 bases from V and 7 bases from J, with 17 bases in between.

This clonotype was seen repeatedly, ten times or more. The V and J genes are TRBV24-1 and TRBJ2-3, with 12 bases that match TRBD2. Germline V gene sequence: CDR1 KGHDR, CDR2 SFDVKD. The CDR3 totals 17 residues. V lost 0 bases, J lost 3 bases, and 3 bases stayed unmatched. The CDR3 DNA reads TGTGCCACCAGTGATTTGCCGACTAGCGGGGGTACAGATACGCAGTATTTT. Its translation is CATSDLPTSGGTDTQYF.

To note about this clonotype: At one of its ends the junction is not consistent with the germline gene, which may arise from a read error. The chain combines TRBV19 with TRBJ1-1; tentative D call: TRBD1 (6 bases). Germline V CDR1 and CDR2: LNHDA, SQIVND (reference sequence). The CDR3 contains 15 residues. The CDR3 sequence is CASSMGGLLKTEAFF. The CDR3, as DNA: TGTGCCAGTAGTATGGGGGGGCTGTTGAAAACTGAAGCTTTCTTT.

The chain employs TRBV15 and TRBJ2-7, with D maybe TRBD2 (6 bases). CDR1 and CDR2 (germline): LNHNV, YYDKDF (reference sequence). CDR3 length: 14 amino acids. Trimming shortened V by 5 bases and J by 2 bases, and 13 bases separated the two germline ends. The CDR3 is CATSGTDYPYEQYV. In DNA, the CDR3 is TGTGCCACCAGCGGAACGGACTATCCCTACGAGCAGTACGTC.

The CDR3: CASIMGPAGEQFF. The CDR3 coding sequence is TGCGCCAGTATAATGGGCCCGGCGGGTGAGCAGTTCTTC. The chain recombines TRBV10-2 with TRBJ2-1; maybe TRBD2 (5 bases). V was trimmed by 9 bases and J by 9 bases, leaving 18 bases between them. The CDR3 sequence is 13 residues long. The germline V gene encodes CDR1 WSHSY and CDR2 SAAADI.

The rearrangement joins TRBV4-1 to TRBJ1-2; 9 bases line up with TRBD1. The CDR3 length is 14 residues. Germline V lookup: CDR1 MGHRA, CDR2 YSYEKL. Unmatched junction bases numbered 5, after V lost 2 bases and J lost 7 bases. The CDR3 nucleotides are TGCGCCAGCAGCCAACCGGGACAGGGCGCTGGCTACACCTTC. Translated, it gives CASSQPGQGAGYTF.

The genes are TRBV10-2 and TRBJ1-4, with D uncertain. The CDR3 length is 15 residues. CDR1 WSHSY and CDR2 SAAADI come from the germline V gene. Trimming pared 7 bases from V and 3 bases from J, leaving 15 bases between. The CDR3 loop reads CASTPVGSSNEKLFF. In DNA, the CDR3 is TGCGCCAGCACCCCCGTCGGGAGTTCTAATGAAAAACTGTTTTTT.

The chain couples TRBV12-3 or TRBV12-4 to TRBJ1-1, with TRBD1 as a possible D gene (6 bases). The CDR3 contains 15 residues. V lost 3 bases and J lost 1, with 12 bases in between. CDR3 sequence: CASSFGWGQNTEAFF. CDR3 DNA: TGTGCCAGCAGTTTTGGGTGGGGGCAGAACACTGAAGCTTTCTTT.

The CDR3 protein is CASSVGGDGYSPLHF. The CDR3 bases are TGTGCCAGCAGCGTAGGGGGGGACGGATATTCACCCCTCCACTTT. This chain joins TRBV9 and TRBJ1-6, with a weak D call TRBD1 (5 bases). The CDR3 consists of 15 residues. Germline CDR1 SGDLS, CDR2 YYNGEE. Between the trimmed V and J ends, which lost 0 bases and 8 bases, there was a span of 12 bases.

In its sample, this clonotype was seen many times. The V call is TRBV7-6, the J call TRBJ2-1; 8 bases line up with TRBD2. This CDR3 region has 15 residues. Germline-derived CDR1 and CDR2 are SGHVS and FNYEAQ. The trim removed 4 bases at V and 3 bases at J, leaving 5 bases unmatched. The CDR3 nucleotides read TGTGCCAGCAGCTCCTCCGGGACTAGCTACAATGAGCAGTTCTTC. It yields the protein CASSSSGTSYNEQFF. The full variable domain, its missing parts supplied by reference TRBV7-6 and TRBJ2-1, is GAGVSQSPRYKVTKRGQDVALRCDPISGHVSLYWYRQALGQGPEFLTYFNYEAQQDKSGLPNDRFSAERPEGSISTLTIQRTEQRDSAMYRCASSSSGTSYNEQFFGPGTRLTVL.

The J gene is TRBJ2-2, the V gene TRBV5-6; D is unresolved. The CDR3 totals 16 residues. Trimming shortened V by 5 bases and J by 6 bases, and 20 bases separated the two germline ends. Germline assignment: CDR1 SGHDT and CDR2 YYEEEE. As DNA, the CDR3 is TGTGCCAGCAGTCCTGACGGCCGCCGGGTTGCCGGGGAGCTGTTTTTT. Translated, it gives CASSPDGRRVAGELFF. The whole variable domain, remainder taken from reference TRBV5-6 and TRBJ2-2, is DAGVTQSPTHLIKTRGQQVTLRCSPKSGHDTVSWYQQALGQGPQFIFQYYEEEERQRGNFPDRFSGHQFPNYSSELNVNALLLGDSALYLCASSPDGRRVAGELFFGEGSRLTVL.

This clonotype has a handful of counts. The V and J genes are TRBV6-1 and TRBJ2-1; D not resolved. Per the germline V gene, CDR1 is MNHNS and CDR2 is SASEGT. This CDR3 contains 13 residues. V was trimmed by 2 bases and J by 7 bases, leaving 9 bases between them. This chain's CDR3 is CASSEYSGNEQFF. The CDR3 nucleotides are TGTGCCAGCAGTGAATACAGTGGGAATGAGCAGTTCTTC.

This clonotype was counted at least ten times. The chain carries TRBV7-2 and TRBJ2-7; 8 bases align to TRBD1. The J segment lost 3 bases and the V segment lost 6 bases, leaving 13 bases of the junction unmatched. This CDR3 contains 16 residues. Looked up from germline, CDR1 is SGHTA and CDR2 is FQGNSA. CDR3: CASRLRTGLPLYEQYV. Written as DNA, the CDR3 is TGTGCCAGCAGACTTAGGACAGGGCTTCCCCTCTACGAGCAGTACGTC.

This clonotype was picked up a small number of times. This rearrangement joins TRBV12-3 or TRBV12-4 to TRBJ2-5; D is undetermined. Trimming removed 3 bases from V and 2 bases from J, with 7 bases in between. This CDR3 region has 13 residues. In nucleotides, the CDR3 is TGTGCCAGCAGTTTTGTGGAACAAGAGACCCAGTACTTC. Amino acids: CASSFVEQETQYF.

The rearrangement joins TRBV4-1 to TRBJ1-1; D perhaps matches TRBD1 (6 bases). The V gene's germline CDR1 is MGHRA and CDR2 YSYEKL. The CDR3 is 18 residues long. The V end was cut by 0 bases, the J end by 4 bases, with 21 bases between. This chain's CDR3 is CASSQEGLWTAGSTEAFF. CDR3 nucleotides: TGCGCCAGCAGCCAAGAAGGGCTATGGACAGCAGGAAGCACTGAAGCTTTCTTT.

This clonotype was counted a few times. The chain combines TRBV19 with TRBJ2-2, with D perhaps TRBD2 (5 bases). CDR3 length: 14 amino acids. Per the germline V gene, CDR1 is LNHDA and CDR2 is SQIVND (reference sequence). V was shortened by 7 bases and J by 5 bases, with 14 bases between the two germline ends. The DNA of the CDR3 is TGTGCCAGTACCCCGGCGGGCAGAACCGGGGAGCTGTTTTTT. This encodes CASTPAGRTGELFF.